This TCR beta chain stems from a study of Ad26.COV2.S vaccination and SARS-CoV-2 variants (dated by TCRdb to about 2021). Notes on the research overall: Donors in the vaccine arm were drawn from COV1001, a phase I-IIa trial of Ad26.COV2.S in healthy adults that was multicentre, randomized, double-blind and placebo-controlled. Ad26.COV2.S was given intramuscularly at 5x10^10 or 1x10^11 viral particles, as a single shot or as two shots 56 days apart. TCRbeta repertoire sequencing was used to assess the specificity and breadth of SARS-CoV-2-reactive T cell receptors after Ad26.COV2.S vaccination. The TCR-sequenced set comprised approximately 32 samples: some 20 Ad26.COV2.S vaccine recipients, 5 placebo recipients and 8 SARS-CoV-2 convalescent individuals. Participants in the trial were split at random into five groups of five each, receiving low-dose or high-dose Ad26.COV2.S once or twice, or else placebo on both occasions. Blinding of investigators to trial group allocation was maintained during experiments and outcome assessment. What the work shows at the level of the full study, not this receptor alone: The authors noted that total T cell responses may have been underestimated by the TCR breadth and depth analyses. Compared with placebo recipients, Ad26.COV2.S recipients showed higher spike-specific TCR breadth (P = 0.0014). Substantial breadth of spike-specific CD8+ and CD4+ T cell responses was reported after vaccination. Comparing responses between vaccine doses or regimens was not something the study was powered to do. Vaccine and placebo recipients had similar non-spike TCR breadth, a finding consistent with the vaccine containing only spike.

Turning to this clone: No antigen is known for it. Per-nucleotide qualities are absent, and no much larger clonotype sits a single base away.

V was cut back by 5 bases and J by 0 bases, leaving a gap of 14 bases between them. Reading from cysteine to phenylalanine, the CDR3 counts 15 amino acids. Only the CDR3 DNA is retained, 45 bases long and in frame from the first base. Via the germline V gene, CDR1 is MNHEY and CDR2 SVGEGT. The treatment or condition tag for this specimen amounts to: over 15 received Ad26.COV2.S at low or high dose, single or two shots; about 5 received placebo; per-sample allocation not given. For vaccine and placebo recipients, repertoires were sequenced using samples collected on day 63 after the first injection. Cohort 1b enrolled roughly 25 adults aged 18-55 years at a single site in Boston, USA, between 29 July and 7 August 2020. Ad26.COV2.S was a replication-incompetent adenovirus type 26 vector expressing a prefusion-stabilized SARS-CoV-2 spike protein from the original Wuhan strain. The immunoSEQ Assay was used to sequence TCRbeta CDR3 regions. After extraction, genomic DNA underwent amplification by bias-controlled multiplex PCR, followed by high-throughput sequencing. The authors' pipeline ran thus. To quantify the absolute abundance of every unique TCRbeta CDR3 region, sequences were collapsed and filtered. T cell fraction was estimated by normalizing TCRbeta template counts to usable DNA, which was measured by amplifying reference genes present in all nucleated cells. Repertoire TCRs were annotated as SARS-CoV-2-specific when V gene, CDR3 amino acid sequence and J gene were exactly matched to a known reactive TCR set. MIRA supplied the reference SARS-CoV-2 TCR set, which was filtered for enrichment in COVID-19-positive ImmuneCODE repertoires so that public or cross-reactive TCRs were removed. Drawing on the MIRA antigens, annotated TCRs were analysed further at the level of specific ORF or position within ORF. Depth was the summed frequency of annotated unique rearrangements, while breadth was defined as annotated unique rearrangements over total unique productive rearrangements. TCR breadth was compared between groups using two-sided Wilcoxon rank-sum tests. In its TCRdb copy, this immuneACCESS table keeps in-frame sequences only and misses some clones. Where compared with another copy, unresolved V genes explain less than half of these, and the others have no known cause. V and J calls and clone size are given by that table; D and trimming were obtained from the DNA. The sample data list 350,000 to 500,000 clones, and 75% to 95% of these were observed just once. The ten largest clones add up to 12% of the sample.

This TCR derives from a person aged 18 to 59 who received the Ad26.COV2.S COVID-19 vaccine or a placebo. The sequence links TRBV6-2 or TRBV6-3 to TRBJ2-7; the D gene is possibly TRBD2, with 6 bases matching. Sample: peripheral blood, taken in a trial of Ad26.COV2.S vaccine versus placebo. The CDR3 amino acid sequence is: CASSRRLEFSYEQYF. The DNA sequence reads TGTGCCAGCAGTCGTCGACTAGAATTCTCCTACGAGCAGTACTTC.